This T cell receptor beta chain was identified in a study of identical twins. Regarding the study as a whole: Carriage of fewer insertions was seen in abundant cord blood beta clonotypes, whereas memory repertoires showed none.

The CDR3 length is 14 residues. CDR1 and CDR2 from the germline V gene are MDHEN and SYDVKM. Trimming left V 6 bases short and J 6 bases short, with 12 bases between. This clonotype was seen a handful of times. Its antigen is currently unknown. TCRdb reprocessed the 5' RACE reads with MiXCR, giving one entry per CDR3 protein. The sample has under 350,000 distinct CDR3 sequences, 7.5% to 9.5% seen once. This sample was also put to use in a study of yellow fever vaccine responses in identical twins.

The chain is built from TRBV28 and TRBJ1-6; D call uncertain. The sequenced sample was CD8+ T cells sorted from blood. The TCR comes from a woman between 18 and 29 years old in good health. CDR3 coding DNA: TGTGCCAGCAGATATTACAAATTTAATTCACCCCTCCACTTT. Its translation is CASRYYKFNSPLHF.